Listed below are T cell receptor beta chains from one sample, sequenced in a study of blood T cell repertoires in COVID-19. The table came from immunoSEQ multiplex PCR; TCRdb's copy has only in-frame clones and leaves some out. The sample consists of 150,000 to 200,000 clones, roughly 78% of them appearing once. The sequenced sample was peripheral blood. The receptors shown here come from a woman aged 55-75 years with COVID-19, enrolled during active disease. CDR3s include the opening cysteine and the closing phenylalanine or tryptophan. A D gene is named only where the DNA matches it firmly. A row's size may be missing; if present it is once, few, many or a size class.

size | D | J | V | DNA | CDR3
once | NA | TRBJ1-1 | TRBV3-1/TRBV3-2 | TGTGCCAGCAGCCGGGACTGGAACACTGAAGCTTTCTTT | CASSRDWNTEAFF
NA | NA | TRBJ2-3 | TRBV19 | TGTGCCAGTTCTAGCGTCTCTAGCACAGATACGCAGTATTTT | CASSSVSSTDTQYF
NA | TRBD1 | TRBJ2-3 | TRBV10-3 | TGTGCCATCAGTGAGTCCTTTCCGACAGGGACCCTCCATACGCAGTATTTT | CAISESFPTGTLHTQYF
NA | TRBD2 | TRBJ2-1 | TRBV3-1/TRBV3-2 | TGTGCCAGCAGCTCACGGACTAGCGGGGGGGCCTCTAGAGGGTACAATGAGCAGTTCTTC | CASSSRTSGGASRGYNEQFF
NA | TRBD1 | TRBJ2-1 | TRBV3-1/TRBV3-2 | TGTGCCAGCAGCCATCTAGGGACAGGGTCGGTGGACAATGAGCAGTTCTTC | CASSHLGTGSVDNEQFF
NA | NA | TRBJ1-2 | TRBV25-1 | TGTGCCAGCAGTGCCGCAGGACAGAACTATGGCTACACCTTC | CASSAAGQNYGYTF
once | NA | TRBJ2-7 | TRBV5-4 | TGTGCCAGCAGCCACCTTAGCGGAGGACACGAGCAGTACTTC | CASSHLSGGHEQYF
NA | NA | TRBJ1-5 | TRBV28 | TGTGCCAGCATCACTGGAGCAGGAGGATTTAGGGATCAGCCCCAGCATTTT | CASITGAGGFRDQPQHF
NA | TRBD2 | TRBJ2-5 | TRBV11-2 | TGTGCCAGCAGCTTGTCCGCCTCGGGGGGCCAAGAGACCCAGTACTTC | CASSLSASGGQETQYF
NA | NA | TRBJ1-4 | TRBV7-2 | TGTGCCAGCAGCGCGCCGGGGAGGGAAAAACTGTTTTTT | CASSAPGREKLFF
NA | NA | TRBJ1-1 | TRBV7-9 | TGTGCCAGCAGCTTAGTCGCGATCGTTCAACTTTCTGAAGCTTTCTTT | CASSLVAIVQLSEAFF
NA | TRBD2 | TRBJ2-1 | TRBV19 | TGTGCCAGTAGTATAGTAGCGGGAGGTGAGCAGTTCTTC | CASSIVAGGEQFF
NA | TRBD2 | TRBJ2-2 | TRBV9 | TGTGCCAGCAGCTTCGGACTAGCGGACACCGGGGAGCTGTTTTTT | CASSFGLADTGELFF
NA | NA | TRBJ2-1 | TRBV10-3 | TGTGCCATCACTATTGCCCATGAGCAGTTCTTC | CAITIAHEQFF
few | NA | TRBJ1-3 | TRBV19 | TGTGCCAGTACCATCGCGGGAAACTCTGGAAACACCATATATTTT | CASTIAGNSGNTIYF
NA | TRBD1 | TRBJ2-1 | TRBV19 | TGTGCCAGTAGTATTCCGACAGGGGGCGGTGTGGGGTACAATGAGCAGTTCTTC | CASSIPTGGGVGYNEQFF
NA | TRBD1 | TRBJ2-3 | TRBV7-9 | TGTGCCAGCAGGACGCAGGGGGCAGATACGCAGTATTTT | CASRTQGADTQYF
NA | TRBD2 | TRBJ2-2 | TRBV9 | TGTGCCAGCAGCGTGGCTAGCGGAGACACCGGGGAGCTGTTTTTT | CASSVASGDTGELFF
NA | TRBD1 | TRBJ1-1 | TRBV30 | TGTGCCTGGAGAGACCCGGGACAGGGGACCTCTGAAGCTTTCTTT | CAWRDPGQGTSEAFF
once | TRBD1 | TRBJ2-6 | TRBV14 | TGTGCCAGCAGCCAGAGGACAGGGCCCAGGGCTGGGGCCAACGTCCTGACTTTC | CASSQRTGPRAGANVLTF
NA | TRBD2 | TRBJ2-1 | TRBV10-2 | TGCGCCAGCAGAAAGACTAGCGGGGGAACTTTAGGGAATGAGCAGTTCTTC | CASRKTSGGTLGNEQFF
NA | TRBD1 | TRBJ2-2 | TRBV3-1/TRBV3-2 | TGTGCCAGCAGCCAACCCCCGGGACAGGGTGGTCCCGGGGAGCTGTTTTTT | CASSQPPGQGGPGELFF
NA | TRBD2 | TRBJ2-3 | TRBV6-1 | TGTGCCAGCAGTGCCTCGCTAGCGGGGGGGCCGCCTACGCAGTATTTT | CASSASLAGGPPTQYF
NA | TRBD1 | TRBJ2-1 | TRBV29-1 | TGCAGCGCGCCAGCGACAGGGTTTTGGGAGCAGTTCTTC | CSAPATGFWEQFF
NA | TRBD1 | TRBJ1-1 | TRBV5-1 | TGCGCCAGCAGCCTAAGACCCGGGACAGACAACACTGAAGCTTTCTTT | CASSLRPGTDNTEAFF
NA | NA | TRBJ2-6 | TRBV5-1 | TGCGCCAGCAGCCTCTCTGGGGCCAACGTCCTGACTTTC | CASSLSGANVLTF
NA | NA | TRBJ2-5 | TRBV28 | TGTGCCAGCAGTTTAGCCGGGGTTGGGACCCAGTACTTC | CASSLAGVGTQYF
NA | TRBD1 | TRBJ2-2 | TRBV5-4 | TGTGCCAGCAGCCTGGGGACAGGGAGATACACCGGGGAGCTGTTTTTT | CASSLGTGRYTGELFF
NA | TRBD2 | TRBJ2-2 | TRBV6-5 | TGTGCCAGCACCCCGGGGGGGGATGGCGGGGAGCTGTTTTTT | CASTPGGDGGELFF
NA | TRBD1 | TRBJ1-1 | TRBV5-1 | TGCGCCAGCAGTCCTACAGGGGGTTCCCGAGCTTTCTTT | CASSPTGGSRAFF
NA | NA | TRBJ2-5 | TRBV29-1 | TGCAGCGTGGCCGCGACTTTGGACCAAGAGACCCAGTACTTC | CSVAATLDQETQYF
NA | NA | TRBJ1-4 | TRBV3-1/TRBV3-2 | TGTGCCAGCAGCCATCTCCGGGACAAATTGTTTTTT | CASSHLRDKLFF
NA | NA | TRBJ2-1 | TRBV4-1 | TGCGCCAGCAGCCAAGTCTCGGTACCTGACAATGAGCAGTTCTTC | CASSQVSVPDNEQFF
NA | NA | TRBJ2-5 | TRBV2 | TGTGCCAGCAGTTGGGACTCCCCAAAGACCCAGTACTTC | CASSWDSPKTQYF
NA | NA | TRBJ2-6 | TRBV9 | TGTGCCAGCACCCTCCGGACTGTACCCTCTGGGGCCAACGTCCTGACTTTC | CASTLRTVPSGANVLTF
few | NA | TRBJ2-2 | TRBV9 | TGTGCCAGCAGCGTAGAGGTGAGACAAAACACCGGGGAGCTGTTTTTT | CASSVEVRQNTGELFF
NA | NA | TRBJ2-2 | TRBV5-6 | TGTGCCAGCAGCCAGAACACCGGGGAGCTGTTTTTT | CASSQNTGELFF
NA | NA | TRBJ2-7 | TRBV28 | TGTGCCAGCAGTTTACCGGTCACCTCCTACGAGCAGTACTTC | CASSLPVTSYEQYF
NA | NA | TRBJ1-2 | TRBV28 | TGTGCCAGCAGTTCCCCGGAGGCGGGGGGTAACTATGGCTACACCTTC | CASSSPEAGGNYGYTF